The 10 T cell receptor beta chains presented below share a single source sample, sequenced in a study of blood T cells in healthy people across ages. It was with a sample-barcoded 5' primer and a J-beta primer mix that a second PCR of about 6 to 12 cycles was run. TCRdb fed the 5' RACE reads into MiXCR, producing one record per CDR3 protein. The data show 780,000 or so distinct CDR3 sequences, more than 55% seen once. Sequences were obtained from blood. Receptors were obtained from a man aged 35 to 55 in good health.

The chain links TRBV6-6 to TRBJ1-1, with D possibly being TRBD1 (6 bases). Germline V CDR1 and CDR2: MNHNY, SVGAGI (reference sequence). There are 17 residues in the CDR3. V lost 6 bases and J 0 bases, leaving 20 bases between the germline ends. CDR3 DNA: TGTGCCAGCAGCCAATTCGTGACAGGAATCATGAACACTGAAGCTTTCTTT. Encoded protein: CASSQFVTGIMNTEAFF.

The chain couples TRBV29-1 to TRBJ2-1; D gene unclear. CDR3 length: 14 residues. Germline V CDR1 and CDR2: SQVTM, ANQGSEA. V was pared by 4 bases and J by 0 bases, with 10 bases between. CDR3 in DNA: TGCAGCGTTGTGGGTAGGGACTCCTACAATGAGCAGTTCTTC. It yields the protein CSVVGRDSYNEQFF.

Worth noting for this clonotype: An end of the junction does not agree with germline; a read error may underlie this. This chain links TRBV2 with TRBJ2-5; D not certain. Looked up from germline, CDR1 is SNHLY and CDR2 is FYNNEI. The length of the CDR3 is 10 residues. The CDR3 loop is CATSLEAQYF. The CDR3 DNA sequence: TGTGCCACCAGTTTAGAGGCCCAGTACTTC.

This clonotype was counted a few times. The chain recombines TRBV9 with TRBJ2-1; D call uncertain. The germline V gene has CDR1 SGDLS and CDR2 YYNGEE. Deletions cut 4 bases from V and 2 bases from J, with 13 bases between. The CDR3 consists of 15 residues. Here the CDR3 reads CASSPGSITYNEQFF. The CDR3 nucleotides read TGTGCCAGCAGCCCTGGGTCGATCACCTACAATGAGCAGTTCTTC.

In this sample, this clonotype turned up a few times. The chain carries TRBV12-3 or TRBV12-4 and TRBJ2-5; 8 nucleotides line up with TRBD1. This CDR3 has 14 residues. Trimming at V came to 6 bases and at J to 6 bases, leaving 9 bases not matched to a gene. CDR3 bases: TGTGCCAGCAGCCTGACAGGGGAAAAGAAGACCCAGTACTTC. It is translated as CASSLTGEKKTQYF.

This clonotype has only a few counts. The chain combines TRBV24-1 with TRBJ2-3; the D is unclear. V was trimmed by 6 bases and J by 4 bases, leaving 16 bases between them. CDR1 and CDR2 (germline): KGHDR, SFDVKD. CDR3 size: 15 residues. The CDR3 nucleotides are TGTGCCACCAGTTCGAAGGATACGTATTCAGATACGCAGTATTTT. It is translated as CATSSKDTYSDTQYF.

The V and J genes are TRBV15 and TRBJ2-1; tentatively, D is TRBD2 (7 bases). CDR1 and CDR2 (germline): LNHNV, YYDKDF (reference sequence). CDR3 length equals 15 residues. Trimming cost V 0 bases and J 5 bases, with 11 bases left between them. CDR3 nucleotide sequence: TGTGCCACCAGCAGAGATCCCGGGGGGCACAATGAGCAGTTCTTC. It translates to CATSRDPGGHNEQFF.

V is TRBV7-9 and J is TRBJ2-7, with unresolved D. This CDR3 contains 14 residues. V shed 5 bases and J shed 0 bases, with 11 bases lying between them. Germline CDR1 and CDR2: SEHNR and FQNEAQ (reference sequence). The CDR3 here is CASSRGTSSYEQYF. Written as DNA, the CDR3 is TGTGCCAGCAGCCGTGGAACCAGCTCCTACGAGCAGTACTTC.

The chain is built from TRBV28 and TRBJ2-3; TRBD2 matches at 13 bases. J gave up 0 bases and V 5 bases, and 8 bases lay outside the gene matches. CDR3 length: 18 amino acids. Germline-derived CDR1 and CDR2 are MDHEN and SYDVKM. The CDR3: CASSLTSGGTSSTDTQYF. The CDR3 DNA follows: TGTGCCAGCAGTCTGACTAGCGGGGGGACTTCTAGCACAGATACGCAGTATTTT.

This clonotype was detected only once. The CDR3 here is CASSKVQSPLHF. CDR3 nucleotide sequence: TGTGCCAGCAGCAAAGTGCAATCACCCCTCCACTTT. The rearrangement uses TRBV21-1 and TRBJ1-6. TRBV21-1 represents a pseudogene. The CDR3 is 12 residues long.